A single sample gave rise to the 28 T cell receptor beta chains below, sequenced in a study of T cells in Graves' hyperthyroidism and ophthalmopathy. Amplification targeted TCR beta CDR3 regions from RNA transcripts. First-round RT-PCR of the TCR CDR3 relied on the HTBI primer set. TCRdb reprocessed the multiplex PCR reads with MiXCR, giving one entry per CDR3 protein. The sample records roughly 500,000 distinct CDR3 sequences, 46% being singletons. The specimen was peripheral blood or thyroid tissue (not recorded which). The receptors were gathered from an adult woman with Graves' disease, either hyperthyroidism or ophthalmopathy (not recorded which).

The chain joins TRBV10-3 to TRBJ1-1; D gene uncertain. Trimming took 0 bases from V and 7 from J, leaving 3 bases between them. This CDR3 region has 11 residues. From germline, CDR1 is ENHRY and CDR2 SYGVKD. The CDR3, as DNA: TGTGCCATCAGTGAGTCGGGTGAAGCTTTCTTT. It yields the protein CAISESGEAFF.

The chain recombines TRBV15 with TRBJ1-6; 9 bases match TRBD1. The CDR3 length is 15 residues. V dropped 3 bases and J dropped 8; count of bases not matched to a gene: 5. Germline loops: CDR1 LNHNV, CDR2 YYDKDF (reference sequence). The DNA of the CDR3 is TGTGCCACCAGCAGGAACAGGGGGCCGGATTCACCCCTCCACTTT. It yields the protein CATSRNRGPDSPLHF. Complete variable domain (other parts from reference TRBV15 and TRBJ1-6): DAMVIQNPRYQVTQFGKPVTLSCSQTLNHNVMYWYQQKSSQAPKLLFHYYDKDFNNEADTPDNFQSRRPNTSFCFLDIRSPGLGDTAMYLCATSRNRGPDSPLHFGNGTRLTVT.

The rearrangement links TRBV29-1 to TRBJ1-3; D not certain. This CDR3 comprises 16 residues. V shed 1 base and J shed 0 bases, with 13 bases lying between them. In germline, CDR1 is SQVTM, CDR2 ANQGSEA. The DNA for the CDR3 is TGCAGCGTTGAAGGACCCGCTCCCAGCTCTGGAAACACCATATATTTT. This sequence encodes CSVEGPAPSSGNTIYF.

This clonotype was found many times. A junction boundary mismatches the germline segment, possibly from a read error. V is TRBV7-2 and J is TRBJ2-5; D is perhaps TRBD1 (5 bases). CDR1 and CDR2 from the germline V gene are SGHTA and FQGNSA. The CDR3 consists of 16 residues. The CDR3: CASSLASGMGQEAQYF. As DNA, the CDR3 is TGTGCCAGCAGCTTAGCTTCAGGGATGGGGCAAGAGGCCCAGTACTTC.

The chain links TRBV12-3 or TRBV12-4 to TRBJ1-5, with 9 bases fitting TRBD1. CDR3 length: 14 amino acids. Unmatched junction bases numbered 6, after V lost 6 bases and J lost 6 bases. The CDR3 protein is CASSADRGVQPQHF. DNA of the CDR3: TGTGCCAGCAGCGCAGACAGGGGGGTTCAGCCCCAGCATTTT.

V and J are TRBV29-1 and TRBJ1-1; D is perhaps TRBD1 (6 bases). V lost 6 bases, J lost 0 bases, and 17 bases lay in between. The CDR3 is 15 residues long. Looked up from germline, CDR1 is SQVTM and CDR2 is ANQGSEA. DNA of the CDR3: TGCAGCGTACAGGGATCCGCTGGGGTGAACACTGAAGCTTTCTTT. Encoded protein: CSVQGSAGVNTEAFF.

This chain links TRBV29-1 with TRBJ1-2, with D unclear. The V end lost 5 bases, the J end lost 4 bases, and 8 bases lay between the germline ends. CDR1 SQVTM and CDR2 ANQGSEA come from the germline V gene. This CDR3 has 11 residues. Here the CDR3 reads CSVPRAYGYTF. CDR3 DNA: TGCAGCGTTCCGCGGGCCTATGGCTACACCTTC.

The chain employs TRBV19 and TRBJ2-7, with 11 positions matching TRBD2. Unmatched junction bases numbered 9, after V lost 9 bases and J lost 2 bases. This CDR3 has 15 amino acids. CDR1 and CDR2 from the germline V gene are LNHDA and SQIVND (reference sequence). The CDR3, as DNA: TGTGCCAGCAGCTTGGGACTAGCGGAGCCCTACGAGCAGTACTTC. It encodes CASSLGLAEPYEQYF.

The gene calls are TRBV30 and TRBJ1-2, with a possible D match to TRBD1 (6 bases). In germline, CDR1 is GTSNPN, CDR2 SVGIG (reference sequence). The CDR3 runs to 13 residues. V lost 2 bases to trimming and J lost 6 bases, with 13 bases between them. The CDR3 is CAWSPRGEDGYTF. CDR3 in DNA: TGTGCCTGGAGTCCGAGGGGGGAGGATGGCTACACCTTC.

This clonotype came up many times. This sequence joins TRBV12-3 or TRBV12-4 and TRBJ1-6, with TRBD1 as a possible D gene (6 bases). The CDR3 sequence is 14 residues long. V was shortened by 7 bases and J by 5 bases, with 12 bases between the two germline ends. CDR3 DNA: TGTGCCAGCACCCCAACAGGGCATAATTCACCCCTCCACTTT. As protein: CASTPTGHNSPLHF.

CDR3 nucleotide sequence: TGCAGCGTACTTAGACAGGGGGCGCCCGGCTACACCTTC. Translating it yields CSVLRQGAPGYTF. The chain couples TRBV29-1 to TRBJ1-2; 10 bases are a match to TRBD1. V lost 6 bases, J lost 8 bases, and 9 bases stayed unmatched. The length of the CDR3 is 13 residues. CDR1 is SQVTM, CDR2 ANQGSEA, per germline.

The V and J genes are TRBV7-8 and TRBJ2-7; D remains unclear. Per the germline V gene, CDR1 is SGHVS and CDR2 is FQNEAQ. There are 14 residues in the CDR3. V lost 4 bases, J lost 4 bases, and 14 bases lay in between. CDR3 DNA: TGTGCCAGCAGCTCCGCACCCGGCCTGTACGAGCAGTACTTC. Protein product: CASSSAPGLYEQYF.

The chain couples TRBV7-3 to TRBJ1-1; 9 bases map to TRBD1. Germline loops: CDR1 SGHTA, CDR2 FQGTGA. V gave up 3 bases and J gave up 0 bases; unmatched junction bases: 2. This CDR3 comprises 15 residues. The CDR3 nucleotides read TGTGCCAGCAGCTTGTGGGACAGGGTGAACACTGAAGCTTTCTTT. Its translation: CASSLWDRVNTEAFF.

This sequence joins TRBV15 and TRBJ1-1, with TRBD1 matching over 7 bases. The CDR3 has 14 residues. With 1 base clipped from V and 4 bases from J, the junction kept 3 bases outside the gene matches. Germline V lookup: CDR1 LNHNV, CDR2 YYDKDF (reference sequence). The CDR3, as DNA: TGTGCCACCAGCAGAGGACAGGGAGCCACTGAAGCTTTCTTT. Translating gives CATSRGQGATEAFF.

This clonotype was seen only a few times. The J gene is TRBJ1-2, the V gene TRBV11-2; 9 bases map to TRBD1. Germline CDR1 is SGHAT and CDR2 is FQNNGV. The CDR3 is 15 amino acids. The ends lost 3 bases at V and 4 bases at J; junction bases unmatched: 6. Written as DNA, the CDR3 is TGTGCCAGCAGCTTCGGGACAGGGAACGTCTATGGCTACACCTTC. It is translated as CASSFGTGNVYGYTF.

For this clonotype: The junction differs from germline at one of its ends, possibly a read error. The chain recombines TRBV5-1 with TRBJ2-5, with 8 bases identical to TRBD2. In germline, CDR1 is SGHRS, CDR2 YFSETQ. The CDR3 is 14 amino acids. This CDR3 reads CASSFTGGLETQYF. CDR3 DNA sequence: TGTGCCAGCAGCTTCACGGGAGGGCTGGAGACCCAGTACTTC.

The chain links TRBV24-1 to TRBJ1-5; TRBD1 aligns across 7 bases. Germline assignment: CDR1 KGHDR and CDR2 SFDVKD. After removal of 5 bases from V and 2 bases from J, the junction contained 5 bases not matched to a gene. CDR3 length: 15 residues. CDR3 sequence (DNA): TGTGCCACCAGTGGCCGGGACAGTGGCAATCAGCCCCAGCATTTT. Translating gives CATSGRDSGNQPQHF.

This chain uses TRBV19 with TRBJ1-2; D is undetermined. The CDR3 runs to 12 residues. Germline-derived CDR1 and CDR2 are LNHDA and SQIVND (reference sequence). Trimming left V 2 bases short and J 7 bases short, with 8 bases between. The DNA of the CDR3 is TGTGCCAGTAGTATAAAGGGCCTTGGCTACACCTTC. This codes for CASSIKGLGYTF.

The chain combines TRBV9 with TRBJ2-7, with D tentatively TRBD1 (7 bases). Germline CDR1 SGDLS, CDR2 YYNGEE. There are 15 residues in the CDR3. V dropped 4 bases and J dropped 2 bases, with 16 bases sitting between them. This chain's CDR3 is CASSPGGSAAYEQYF. CDR3 DNA sequence: TGTGCCAGCAGCCCAGGGGGGAGTGCAGCCTACGAGCAGTACTTC.

This clonotype has only a few counts. V and J are TRBV19 and TRBJ1-2; 8 positions agree with TRBD1. In germline, CDR1 is LNHDA, CDR2 SQIVND (reference sequence). Trimming removed 4 bases from V and 5 bases from J; junction bases left unmatched: 3. This CDR3 spans 13 amino acids. The CDR3 is CASSRGTGYGYTF. The DNA of the CDR3 is TGTGCCAGTAGTAGGGGGACAGGATATGGCTACACCTTC.

This clonotype was observed a single time. Since no conserved phenylalanine or tryptophan closes the CDR3, a read error is the likely cause. The DNA is omitted, as the CDR3 cannot be located on it reliably, and the CDR3 follows TCRdb's listing. The rearrangement joins TRBV15 to TRBJ2-5; the table's D call, TRBD1, was not checked against the DNA. The V gene's germline CDR1 is LNHNV and CDR2 YYDKDF (reference sequence). The length of the CDR3 is 9 amino acids, counting both ends. CDR3 amino acids: CATSKGVRY.

This clonotype was seen more than once but under ten times. V is TRBV4-3 and J is TRBJ2-7; 8 positions match TRBD2. The CDR3 contains 16 residues. The trim removed 0 bases at V and 4 bases at J, leaving 8 bases unmatched. Germline V CDR1 and CDR2: LGHNA, YSLEER. In DNA, the CDR3 is TGCGCCAGCAGCCAAGACCTCGGGGGGGGCCGGTACGAGCAGTACTTC. As protein: CASSQDLGGGRYEQYF.

The chain carries TRBV28 and TRBJ2-7; 12 nucleotides align to TRBD2. Germline loops: CDR1 MDHEN, CDR2 SYDVKM. The trim removed 7 bases at V and 6 bases at J, leaving 13 bases unmatched. This CDR3 has 16 amino acids. The CDR3 sequence: CASKKHTSGRRREQYF. CDR3 coding DNA: TGTGCCAGCAAAAAGCATACTAGCGGGAGGAGGCGCGAGCAGTACTTC.

J is TRBJ1-1 and V is TRBV7-2; 10 bases line up with TRBD1. The CDR3 has 16 residues. V trimming: 4 bases; J trimming: 5 bases; junction bases outside the gene matches: 10. Germline lookup yields CDR1 SGHTA and CDR2 FQGNSA. The CDR3 loop reads CASSSLPGQGGTEAFF. CDR3 in DNA: TGTGCCAGCAGCTCCCTCCCTGGACAGGGGGGAACTGAAGCTTTCTTT.

This clonotype showed up just once. This chain connects TRBV10-3 to TRBJ1-2; maybe TRBD1 (5 bases). From germline, CDR1 is ENHRY and CDR2 SYGVKD. The CDR3 has 11 residues. Trimming cost V 6 bases and J 11 bases, with 13 bases left between them. Written as DNA, the CDR3 is TGTGCCATCAGCCTAGCGGGGGGTTACACCTTC. Translation gives CAISLAGGYTF.

The chain uses TRBV28 and TRBJ1-6; D possibly corresponds to TRBD1 (6 bases). Between the trimmed V and J ends, which lost 8 bases and 8 bases, there was a span of 10 bases. Germline V CDR1 and CDR2: MDHEN, SYDVKM. There are 12 residues in the CDR3. Here the CDR3 DNA reads TGTGCCAGCGGGGGGCTCGATTCACCCCTCCACTTT. Its translation is CASGGLDSPLHF.

J is TRBJ1-6 and V is TRBV7-9; 10 positions agree with TRBD1. This CDR3 has 17 amino acids. CDR1 SEHNR and CDR2 FQNEAQ come from the germline V gene (reference sequence). The V gene end was trimmed by 6 bases and the J gene end by 5 bases; junction bases not matched to a gene: 10. The CDR3 loop is CASRSDRGGWNNSPLHF. CDR3 coding DNA: TGTGCCAGCAGATCGGACAGGGGGGGATGGAATAATTCACCCCTCCACTTT.

This rearrangement joins TRBV6-6 to TRBJ2-5; tentatively, D is TRBD2 (6 bases). The length of the CDR3 is 14 residues. CDR1 is MNHNY and CDR2 is SVGAGI in the germline V gene (reference sequence). Written as DNA, the CDR3 is TGTGCTAGAAGCCTCGGAGGGGCGGGGGAGACCCAGTACTTC. It yields the protein CARSLGGAGETQYF.